The rows below give T cell receptor beta chains drawn from one sample of a study of T cells in Graves' hyperthyroidism and ophthalmopathy. TCRdb ran MiXCR on the multiplex PCR reads and lists one entry per CDR3 protein. The table has 550,000 to 650,000 distinct CDR3 sequences, 14% seen once. The sample was blood. The receptors shown here come from a woman in her forties with Graves' hyperthyroidism. Each CDR3 is given with its conserved first and last residue. D genes are given only for firm matches. Where a row states a size, it is once, few, many or the class of an expanded clone; other rows omit it.

d_gene,v_gene,j_gene,abundance,CDR3aa,CDR3nt
TRBD1,TRBV28,TRBJ1-1,many,CASNDVQGRRTEAFF,TGTGCCAGCAACGACGTACAGGGGCGACGGACTGAAGCTTTCTTT
TRBD1,TRBV13,TRBJ1-2,-,CASSVQGARYGYTF,TGTGCCAGCAGCGTCCAGGGGGCCCGCTATGGCTACACCTTC
-,TRBV28,TRBJ1-2,many,CASSSGTYGYTF,TGTGCCAGCAGTTCCGGGACATATGGCTACACCTTC
-,TRBV6-5,TRBJ1-5,few,CASSYSLQRNQPQHF,TGTGCCAGCAGTTACTCGTTACAGCGGAATCAGCCCCAGCATTTT
TRBD1,TRBV19,TRBJ1-2,few,CASSFGEQGKDGYTF,TGTGCCAGTAGTTTTGGGGAACAGGGGAAGGATGGCTACACCTTC
-,TRBV18,TRBJ1-1,many,CASSLQGDMNTEAFF,TGTGCCAGCTCGCTCCAGGGAGATATGAACACTGAAGCTTTCTTT
-,TRBV11-2,TRBJ2-7,-,CASSLAADGTYEQYF,TGTGCCAGCAGCTTAGCGGCTGACGGTACTTACGAGCAGTACTTC
-,TRBV5-1,TRBJ2-1,few,CASRGGGRPDNEQFF,TGCGCCAGCAGAGGGGGGGGGCGGCCGGACAATGAGCAGTTCTTC
-,TRBV5-1,TRBJ2-5,-,CASSLELERETQYF,TGCGCCAGCAGCTTAGAATTGGAGAGGGAGACCCAGTACTTC
TRBD1,TRBV5-1,TRBJ2-7,many,CASSFSGQGDEQYF,TGCGCCAGCAGCTTCTCGGGACAGGGCGACGAGCAGTACTTC
TRBD2,TRBV7-7,TRBJ2-2,many,CASSSTSGRPGELFF,TGTGCTAGCAGCTCGACTAGCGGGAGACCGGGGGAGCTGTTTTTT
-,TRBV7-2,TRBJ1-1,few,CASSPMRNTEAFF,TGTGCCAGCAGCCCGATGAGAAACACTGAAGCTTTCTTT
-,TRBV6-1,TRBJ2-1,-,CASSDLPITYGSNNEQFF,TGTGCCAGCAGTGATCTCCCTATAACCTACGGGAGCAACAATGAGCAGTTCTTC
-,TRBV28,TRBJ1-5,many,CASSIPIPTGQPQHF,TGTGCCAGCAGTATACCAATCCCAACGGGTCAGCCCCAGCATTTT
-,TRBV3-1,TRBJ2-7,many,CASSPRTNYEQYF,TGTGCCAGCAGCCCCCGGACAAACTACGAGCAGTACTTC
-,TRBV3-1,TRBJ2-4,few,CASSPKSGLPKNIQYF,TGTGCCAGCAGCCCTAAATCAGGGCTTCCCAAAAACATTCAGTACTTC
TRBD2,TRBV5-1,TRBJ2-7,many,CASSSGLAGGPTDEQYF,TGCGCCAGCAGCTCGGGACTAGCGGGAGGGCCTACCGACGAGCAGTACTTC
-,TRBV27,TRBJ2-5,many,CASSPWDSETQYF,TGTGCCAGCAGTCCCTGGGACTCAGAGACCCAGTACTTC
TRBD2,TRBV20-1,TRBJ2-5,many,CSARTGGGGRRETQYF,TGCAGTGCTAGGACGGGGGGTGGCGGGAGGCGAGAGACCCAGTACTTC
-,TRBV20-1,TRBJ1-2,many,CSAPRPGIVYGYTF,TGCAGTGCCCCACGACCGGGGATCGTCTATGGCTACACCTTC
-,TRBV4-1,TRBJ2-7,few,CASSQEEDSYEQYF,TGCGCCAGCAGCCAAGAGGAGGACTCCTACGAGCAGTACTTC
-,TRBV29-1,TRBJ2-7,-,CSVSDTPAQYF,TGCAGCGTTTCGGACACCCCTGCGCAGTACTTC
TRBD1,TRBV6-1,TRBJ2-1,many,CASSGDRGESYNEQFF,TGTGCCAGCAGTGGGGACAGGGGTGAGTCCTACAATGAGCAGTTCTTC
TRBD2,TRBV5-4,TRBJ2-3,few,CASSIGGEITDTQYF,TGTGCCAGCAGCATTGGGGGGGAGATCACAGATACGCAGTATTTT